This entry lists 29 T cell receptor beta chains sequenced from one sample in a study of cytomegalovirus exposure and HLA in healthy donors. The PCR used 60 Vbeta and 13 Jbeta primers. Assay: immunoSEQ multiplex PCR; the TCRdb copy retains only in-frame clones and omits some. The sample comprises 270,000 or so clones, around nine tenths of which are singletons, and roughly 1.6% rests with the top ten. Sequenced: PBMCs. The receptor source for this set is a girl aged 2-15 years in good health and CMV-seronegative.

This clone has just one count. The J gene is TRBJ2-1, the V gene TRBV2, with a weak D call TRBD2 (5 bases). V lost 6 bases and J 7 bases, leaving 10 bases between the germline ends. Germline V gene lookup returns CDR1 SNHLY and CDR2 FYNNEI. The length of the CDR3 is 12 residues. CDR3: CASRTNWNEQFF. CDR3 coding DNA: TGTGCCAGCAGGACTAACTGGAATGAGCAGTTCTTC.

The chain combines TRBV2 with TRBJ2-7; 8 nucleotides match TRBD1. CDR1 is SNHLY and CDR2 is FYNNEI in the germline V gene. CDR3 length: 13 amino acids. V dropped 6 bases and J dropped 4; count of bases not matched to a gene: 5. The CDR3 is CASRADRGYEQYF. DNA for the CDR3: TGTGCCAGCAGGGCTGACAGGGGTTACGAGCAGTACTTC.

This chain uses TRBV5-4 with TRBJ2-3, with TRBD2 matching over 8 bases. The trim removed 2 bases at V and 4 bases at J, leaving 6 bases unmatched. The CDR3 contains 15 residues. CDR1 and CDR2 from the germline V gene are SGHNT and YYREEE (reference sequence). This CDR3 reads CASSFREGAPDTQYF. CDR3 DNA: TGTGCCAGCAGCTTTCGGGAGGGAGCCCCAGATACGCAGTATTTT. Looking up the rest from reference TRBV5-4 and TRBJ2-3 gives the full variable domain: ETGVTQSPTHLIKTRGQQVTLRCSSQSGHNTVSWYQQALGQGPQFIFQYYREEENGRGNFPPRFSGLQFPNYSSELNVNALELDDSALYLCASSFREGAPDTQYFGPGTRLTVL.

This clone was counted a single time. This chain connects TRBV4-1 to TRBJ2-3; possibly TRBD2 for D (5 bases). V shed 0 bases and J shed 2 bases, with 9 bases lying between them. Germline V gives CDR1 MGHRA, CDR2 YSYEKL. This CDR3 contains 15 residues. CDR3 sequence (DNA): TGCGCCAGCAGCCAAGAGGAGCGGACCACAGATACGCAGTATTTT. It is translated as CASSQEERTTDTQYF.

This rearrangement joins TRBV28 to TRBJ2-7; TRBD2 agrees at 7 bases. Germline V lookup: CDR1 MDHEN, CDR2 SYDVKM. CDR3 size: 14 residues. After removal of 7 bases from V and 2 bases from J, the junction contained 8 bases not matched to a gene. The CDR3 nucleotides are TGTGCCAGCACTACTATGGGGGGGGCCTACGAGCAGTACTTC. Protein sequence: CASTTMGGAYEQYF.

The chain couples TRBV9 to TRBJ1-3; the match to TRBD1 covers 11 bases. The CDR3 consists of 19 residues. Germline-derived CDR1 and CDR2 are SGDLS and YYNGEE. V was pared by 5 bases and J by 0 bases, with 13 bases of the junction left unmatched. CDR3 protein: CASSNPGQGVSYSGNTIYF. The DNA for the CDR3 is TGTGCCAGCAGTAATCCGGGACAGGGGGTCTCCTACTCTGGAAACACCATATATTTT.

V gene TRBV19 combines with J gene TRBJ1-2; 7 bases align to TRBD1. The CDR3 sequence is 14 residues long. Per germline, CDR1 LNHDA and CDR2 SQIVND (reference sequence). V dropped 4 bases and J dropped 4; count of bases not matched to a gene: 6. The CDR3 is CASSTTGATYGYTF. The CDR3 bases are TGTGCCAGTAGTACAACAGGGGCTACCTATGGCTACACCTTC.

This chain links TRBV19 with TRBJ2-7; 8 bases align to TRBD2. V lost 6 bases, J lost 2 bases, and 9 bases stayed unmatched. The CDR3 loop spans 15 amino acids. CDR1 and CDR2 from the germline V gene are LNHDA and SQIVND (reference sequence). CDR3 protein: CASRRDAGRAYEQYF. DNA of the CDR3: TGTGCCAGTAGAAGGGATGCCGGGAGGGCCTACGAGCAGTACTTC.

Details on this clone: The same CDR3 is also encoded by other DNA sequences in this sample. The genes are TRBV5-1 and TRBJ2-5; D is unresolved. V lost 0 bases and J 4 bases, leaving 4 bases between the germline ends. CDR1 SGHRS and CDR2 YFSETQ come from the germline V gene. The CDR3 covers 12 residues. CDR3 sequence (DNA): TGCGCCAGCAGCTTGGCGGGAGAGACCCAGTACTTC. Amino acids: CASSLAGETQYF.

The chain has TRBV12-5 and TRBJ1-2, with TRBD1 matching over 10 bases. The V gene's germline CDR1 is LGHNT and CDR2 FRNRAP. V dropped 5 bases and J dropped 4; count of bases not matched to a gene: 10. CDR3 size: 16 residues. The CDR3 DNA reads as TGTGCTAGTGGTCCCATTCCTGGGACAGGGGTCTATGGCTACACCTTC. Translation: CASGPIPGTGVYGYTF.

CDR3 sequence reads: CASSPGLASDTQYF. The CDR3 DNA sequence: TGTGCCAGCTCACCGGGACTAGCCTCAGATACGCAGTATTTT. The chain joins TRBV18 to TRBJ2-3; TRBD2 matches 9 bases. Germline V gene lookup returns CDR1 KGHSH and CDR2 LQKENI. This CDR3 region has 14 residues. V lost 3 bases and J lost 4; bases outside the gene matches: 2.

V usage is TRBV9 and J usage is TRBJ2-3; D gene ambiguous. Trimming left V 3 bases short and J 6 bases short, with 8 bases between. This CDR3 has 12 amino acids. Looked up from germline, CDR1 is SGDLS and CDR2 is YYNGEE. For the CDR3, the DNA is TGTGCCAGCAGCGCCCTAATGGATACGCAGTATTTT. This codes for CASSALMDTQYF.

The gene calls are TRBV18 and TRBJ2-3, with 12 bases lining up with TRBD2. The ends lost 3 bases at V and 2 bases at J; junction bases unmatched: 3. The CDR3 has 16 amino acids. The germline gives CDR1 KGHSH, CDR2 LQKENI. The chain's CDR3 is CASSPGLAGFTDTQYF. Here the CDR3 DNA reads TGTGCCAGCTCACCCGGACTAGCGGGATTCACAGATACGCAGTATTTT.

The chain recombines TRBV9 with TRBJ2-7; a possible D gene is TRBD1 (6 bases). The germline V gene encodes CDR1 SGDLS and CDR2 YYNGEE. This CDR3 contains 14 residues. V lost 3 bases and J lost 3, with 13 bases in between. The CDR3 sequence is CASSAGTILYEQYF. Written as DNA, the CDR3 is TGTGCCAGCAGCGCCGGGACAATACTCTACGAGCAGTACTTC.

CDR3 in amino acids: CASSFTTSGTGELFF. In DNA, the CDR3 is TGCGCCAGCAGCTTCACGACTAGCGGGACCGGGGAGCTGTTTTTT. The rearrangement uses TRBV5-1 and TRBJ2-2; 10 bases match TRBD2. After removal of 2 bases from V and 5 bases from J, the junction contained 3 bases not matched to a gene. Looked up from germline, CDR1 is SGHRS and CDR2 is YFSETQ. This CDR3 region has 15 residues. Using reference TRBV5-1 and TRBJ2-2 for the parts outside the CDR3, the full variable domain is KAGVTQTPRYLIKTRGQQVTLSCSPISGHRSVSWYQQTPGQGLQFLFEYFSETQRNKGNFPGRFSGRQFSNSRSEMNVSTLELGDSALYLCASSFTTSGTGELFFGEGSRLTVL.

The chain has TRBV6-5 and TRBJ2-5; 8 bases match TRBD1. Unmatched junction bases numbered 5, after V lost 6 bases and J lost 5 bases. The CDR3 spans 13 residues. CDR1 is MNHEY, CDR2 SVGAGI, per germline. CDR3 sequence reads: CASSQGARETQYF. The CDR3 bases are TGTGCCAGCAGCCAGGGGGCGCGGGAGACCCAGTACTTC.

This CDR3 is CASSFGGAVDTQYF. The DNA of the CDR3 is TGTGCCAGCAGTTTTGGGGGGGCAGTGGATACGCAGTATTTT. The genes are TRBV28 and TRBJ2-3; D perhaps matches TRBD2 (7 bases). Germline CDR1 reads MDHEN; CDR2 reads SYDVKM. This CDR3 spans 14 amino acids. Trimming left V 3 bases short and J 6 bases short, with 13 bases between.

The genes are TRBV29-1 and TRBJ2-1, with TRBD1 matching 8 bases. Trimming cost V 5 bases and J 9 bases; bases outside gene matches: 21. The CDR3 consists of 17 residues. The germline V gene encodes CDR1 SQVTM and CDR2 ANQGSEA. This CDR3 is CSVLRQGPFPLFSEQFF. The CDR3 DNA sequence: TGCAGCGTTTTGAGACAGGGGCCTTTCCCTCTGTTTAGTGAGCAGTTCTTC.

The rearrangement links TRBV18 to TRBJ1-2, with TRBD1 matching 9 bases. This CDR3 spans 15 amino acids. With 0 bases clipped from V and 4 bases from J, the junction kept 3 bases outside the gene matches. CDR1 KGHSH and CDR2 LQKENI come from the germline V gene. CDR3 sequence: CASSPPDRGSYGYTF. As DNA, the CDR3 is TGTGCCAGCTCACCACCGGACAGGGGAAGCTATGGCTACACCTTC.

CDR3 in DNA: TGTGCCAGCAGTTTAACTAGCGGGGGGGCCACAGATACGCAGTATTTT. Protein product: CASSLTSGGATDTQYF. The chain has TRBV28 and TRBJ2-3; 13 bases line up with TRBD2. Germline V CDR1 and CDR2: MDHEN, SYDVKM. V dropped 2 bases and J dropped 2; count of bases not matched to a gene: 1. The CDR3 spans 16 residues.

The chain recombines TRBV18 with TRBJ1-5; no clear D gene. Trimming stripped 2 bases from V and 7 bases from J, with 9 bases between. The CDR3 extends over 13 amino acids. The germline CDR1 and CDR2 sequences are KGHSH and LQKENI. Here the CDR3 DNA reads TGTGCCAGCTCACCAGAGTCATTCCAGCCCCAGCATTTT. Its protein product is CASSPESFQPQHF.

CDR3 DNA sequence: TGTGCCAGCGACATGCTTCATGGAAACACCATATATTTT. The encoded protein is CASDMLHGNTIYF. The chain joins TRBV7-9 to TRBJ1-3, with D uncertain. V was trimmed by 8 bases and J by 3 bases, leaving 11 bases between them. Per germline, CDR1 SEHNR and CDR2 FQNEAQ (reference sequence). CDR3 size: 13 residues.

This sequence joins TRBV19 and TRBJ1-1; 8 bases align to TRBD1. The germline CDR1 and CDR2 sequences are LNHDA and SQIVND (reference sequence). This CDR3 is built from 15 residues. The trim removed 4 bases at V and 1 base at J, leaving 5 bases unmatched. In DNA, the CDR3 is TGTGCCAGTAGTAAACAGGGGGTAGCGAACACTGAAGCTTTCTTT. Its translation is CASSKQGVANTEAFF.

Notes on this clone: This sample also contains other DNA sequences that code for the same CDR3. This rearrangement joins TRBV9 to TRBJ2-1; perhaps TRBD2 as D (7 bases). The CDR3 covers 15 residues. V shed 0 bases and J shed 3 bases, with 10 bases lying between them. Germline V lookup: CDR1 SGDLS, CDR2 YYNGEE. CDR3 loop: CASSVAGGSYNEQFF. In nucleotides, the CDR3 is TGTGCCAGCAGCGTAGCGGGGGGCAGCTACAATGAGCAGTTCTTC.

The chain joins TRBV9 to TRBJ2-2; 7 bases agree with TRBD1. The CDR3 extends over 14 amino acids. Germline assignment: CDR1 SGDLS and CDR2 YYNGEE. J gave up 5 bases and V 3 bases, and 4 bases lay outside the gene matches. CDR3 DNA sequence: TGTGCCAGCAGCGAACGACAGGGTACCGGGGAGCTGTTTTTT. Its protein is CASSERQGTGELFF.

The chain recombines TRBV28 with TRBJ1-5, with a tentative D call TRBD1 (6 bases). V gave up 3 bases and J gave up 0 bases, with 24 bases separating them. Germline CDR1 and CDR2: MDHEN and SYDVKM. The CDR3 runs 20 residues. This chain's CDR3 is CASSLGRGSFWASSNQPQHF. CDR3 nucleotide sequence: TGTGCCAGCAGTTTGGGCAGGGGAAGTTTTTGGGCTTCTAGCAATCAGCCCCAGCATTTT.

The chain carries TRBV7-2 and TRBJ2-3, with D possibly TRBD2 on 5 matching bases. The CDR3 has 15 residues. V was cut by 1 base and J by 3 bases, with 11 bases left in between. In germline, CDR1 is SGHTA, CDR2 FQGNSA. CDR3 in amino acids: CASSLGWRITDTQYF. CDR3 bases: TGTGCCAGCAGCTTAGGGTGGAGGATTACAGATACGCAGTATTTT.

V and J are TRBV7-9 and TRBJ2-1; the match to TRBD2 covers 13 bases. This CDR3 has 19 amino acids. V shed 5 bases, J shed 0 bases, and the junction held 10 bases outside the gene matches. CDR1 and CDR2 from the germline V gene are SEHNR and FQNEAQ (reference sequence). The DNA for the CDR3 is TGTGCCAGCAGCCCGGGACTAGCGGGATCCCTTAACTCCTACAATGAGCAGTTCTTC. Amino acid sequence: CASSPGLAGSLNSYNEQFF.

The chain is built from TRBV19 and TRBJ2-5; TRBD1 agrees at 12 bases. J gave up 4 bases and V 5 bases, and 2 bases lay outside the gene matches. The germline V gene has CDR1 LNHDA and CDR2 SQIVND (reference sequence). The CDR3 contains 14 residues. This CDR3 is CASSPGQGAETQYF. The CDR3 DNA reads TGTGCCAGTAGTCCGGGACAGGGGGCAGAGACCCAGTACTTC.